The following is a T cell receptor (beta chain) sequence with its context. This sample stems from a study of CD8 T cells in Susac syndrome. CDR1 and CDR2 from the germline V gene are SGHDT and YYEEEE. The CDR3 is 14 amino acids. The ends were cut back, 6 bases at V and 3 bases at J, with 15 bases in the middle. Reverse transcription used about 0.5 to 1 ug RNA and random hexamers. The amplification used immunoSEQ multiplex PCR on TCR beta CDR3; it spanned 54 Vbeta and 13 Jbeta. MiXCR, run by TCRdb on the immunoSEQ multiplex PCR reads, gives a single entry per CDR3 protein. Here the sample spans a few hundred thousand distinct CDR3 sequences, approximately 90% being singletons.

This TCR derives from a human donor with multiple sclerosis. The sequencing sample was made of CD8+ T cells from PBMCs. V and J are TRBV5-6 and TRBJ1-2; D possibly corresponds to TRBD1 (5 bases). The CDR3 reads CASTPGVGYYGYTF. CDR3 DNA: TGTGCCAGCACCCCGGGGGTGGGCTACTATGGCTACACCTTC.